The 7 T cell receptor beta chains given below trace back to one sample, sequenced in a study of cytomegalovirus exposure and HLA in healthy donors. Generated by immunoSEQ multiplex PCR, the TCRdb table keeps only in-frame clones and is missing some. The repertoire holds about 200,000 clones, with around 83% as singletons. Sequenced input: PBMCs. The receptors stem from a woman between 25 and 40 years old in good health and CMV-seropositive.

The sample holds many counts of this clone. The rearrangement links TRBV29-1 to TRBJ2-5; 10 bases are a match to TRBD1. Germline V CDR1 and CDR2: SQVTM, ANQGSEA. The CDR3 runs 19 residues. Trimming took 6 bases from V and 3 from J; bases not matched to a gene: 22. CDR3 in amino acids: CSVRQGAFPRTLNKETQYF. The DNA of the CDR3 is TGCAGCGTACGACAGGGGGCTTTCCCCCGGACGCTAAACAAAGAGACCCAGTACTTC.

J is TRBJ2-7 and V is TRBV5-1; TRBD1 aligns across 10 bases. CDR1 SGHRS and CDR2 YFSETQ come from the germline V gene. The CDR3 runs to 15 residues. J gave up 3 bases and V 4 bases, and 7 bases lay outside the gene matches. CDR3 region: CASSRTGGTIYEQYF. CDR3 coding DNA: TGCGCCAGCAGCCGGACAGGGGGTACGATCTACGAGCAGTACTTC.

The CDR3 nucleotides read TGTGCCAGCACCCGCGCAGGAAGGGGGGGAGGCGGGGAGCTGTTTTTT. This gives the protein CASTRAGRGGGGELFF. The V gene is TRBV28, the J gene TRBJ2-2, with a tentative D call TRBD2 (7 bases). The germline CDR1 and CDR2 sequences are MDHEN and SYDVKM. Trimming pared 7 bases from V and 7 bases from J, leaving 22 bases between. The CDR3 loop spans 16 amino acids.

This chain joins TRBV10-3 and TRBJ2-2; D might be TRBD1 (5 bases). The CDR3 sequence is 13 residues long. Trimming removed 9 bases at V and 1 base at J, with 9 bases between. The germline V gene has CDR1 ENHRY and CDR2 SYGVKD. CDR3: CAIAQENTGELFF. DNA of the CDR3: TGTGCCATAGCACAGGAGAACACCGGGGAGCTGTTTTTT.

V and J are TRBV28 and TRBJ2-7, with D unclear. The germline V gene has CDR1 MDHEN and CDR2 SYDVKM. The germline V and J ends were trimmed by 8 bases and 6 bases, with 11 bases remaining between them. CDR3 length: 11 residues. The CDR3 loop reads CASLGRLEQYF. The CDR3 DNA reads TGTGCCAGCCTCGGCCGACTCGAGCAGTACTTC.

This chain links TRBV28 with TRBJ2-7; D is possibly TRBD1 (6 bases). The germline CDR1 and CDR2 sequences are MDHEN and SYDVKM. V was clipped by 3 bases and J by 3 bases, with 15 bases between them. This CDR3 spans 15 amino acids. CDR3 sequence reads: CASSFPTGPNYEQYF. The CDR3 DNA sequence: TGTGCCAGCAGTTTTCCGACAGGTCCCAACTACGAGCAGTACTTC. The full variable domain, its missing parts supplied by reference TRBV28 and TRBJ2-7, is DVKVTQSSRYLVKRTGEKVFLECVQDMDHENMFWYRQDPGLGLRLIYFSYDVKMKEKGDIPEGYSVSREKKERFSLILESASTNQTSMYLCASSFPTGPNYEQYFGPGTRLTVT.

The J gene is TRBJ2-7, the V gene TRBV5-1; D unresolved. CDR3 size: 14 residues. In germline, CDR1 is SGHRS, CDR2 YFSETQ. Trimming shortened V by 3 bases and J by 2 bases, and 12 bases separated the two germline ends. This CDR3 reads CASSSSSQAYEQYF. CDR3 bases: TGCGCCAGCAGCTCGTCCTCTCAGGCCTACGAGCAGTACTTC.